The clone carrying this T cell receptor beta chain appeared a few times. The antigen is unknown. Researchers amplified the TCR beta CDR3 regions from RNA transcripts. The primer set for the first-round RT-PCR of the TCR CDR3 was HTBI. TCRdb fed the multiplex PCR reads into MiXCR, producing one record per CDR3 protein. The table shows roughly 500,000 distinct CDR3 sequences, with over 45% occurring only once. The data derive from a study of T cells in Graves' hyperthyroidism and ophthalmopathy. The study's findings and limits: Through a model of 13 V-J features, ophthalmopathy was separated from stable hyperthyroidism. Most thyroid clonotypes expanded above 0.001 appeared in blood too.

Thyroid ultrasound, orbital computed tomography, clinical symptoms, and serum thyroxine and TRAb underpinned diagnoses. The CDR3 loop spans 15 amino acids. Trimming left V 3 bases short and J 5 bases short, with 16 bases between. CDR1 is SGHNT and CDR2 is YYREEE in the germline V gene (reference sequence). The source material was peripheral blood or thyroid tissue (not recorded which). The sequence came from an adult woman with Graves' disease, either hyperthyroidism or ophthalmopathy (not recorded which). The chain recombines TRBV5-4 with TRBJ2-3; possibly TRBD2 for D (6 bases). The CDR3 loop is CASSSDGSREDTQYF. CDR3 DNA sequence: TGTGCCAGCAGCTCTGACGGGAGTCGTGAAGATACGCAGTATTTT.